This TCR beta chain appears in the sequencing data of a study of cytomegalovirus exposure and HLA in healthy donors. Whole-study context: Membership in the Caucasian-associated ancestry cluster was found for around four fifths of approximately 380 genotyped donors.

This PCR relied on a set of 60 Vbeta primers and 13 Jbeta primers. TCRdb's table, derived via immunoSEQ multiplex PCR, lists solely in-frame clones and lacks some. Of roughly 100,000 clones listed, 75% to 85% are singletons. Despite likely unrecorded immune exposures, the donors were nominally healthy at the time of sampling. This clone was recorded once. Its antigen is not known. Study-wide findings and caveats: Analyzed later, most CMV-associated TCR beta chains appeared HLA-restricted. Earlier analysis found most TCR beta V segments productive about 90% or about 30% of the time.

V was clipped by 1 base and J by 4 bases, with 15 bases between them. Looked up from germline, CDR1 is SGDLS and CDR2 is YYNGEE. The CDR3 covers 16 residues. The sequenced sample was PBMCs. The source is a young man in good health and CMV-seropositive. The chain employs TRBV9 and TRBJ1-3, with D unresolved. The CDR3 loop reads CASSVLSGGLGNTIYF. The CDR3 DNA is TGTGCCAGCAGCGTACTTTCCGGTGGACTGGGAAACACCATATATTTT.